Presented here are 12 T cell receptor beta chains from one specimen sequenced in a study of T cell repertoires in cytomegalovirus infection. TCRdb re-derived calls from the reads in MiXCR, one entry per CDR3 protein. The sample includes hundreds of thousands of distinct CDR3 sequences, approximately 42% of them seen just once. Which antigens these TCRs recognize remains unknown. The specimen comprised cultured PBMCs, sampled from culture after CMV antigen stimulation. These receptors were taken from a human donor in good health (CMV status not recorded). Some clones in this sample may be carry-over from other donors' samples.

This clonotype was seen more than once but under ten times. J is TRBJ2-5 and V is TRBV7-2; 7 positions agree with TRBD1. J gave up 4 bases and V 2 bases, and 10 bases lay outside the gene matches. The CDR3 extends over 16 amino acids. Germline V gene sequence: CDR1 SGHTA, CDR2 FQGNSA. The CDR3 spells CASSLRGGYMGETQYF. CDR3 in DNA: TGTGCCAGCAGCTTAAGAGGGGGCTACATGGGAGAGACCCAGTACTTC.

V usage is TRBV7-2 and J usage is TRBJ2-3, with D unresolved. V was pared by 7 bases and J by 2 bases, with 16 bases between. CDR3 length equals 15 residues. CDR1 and CDR2 from the germline V gene are SGHTA and FQGNSA. The CDR3, as DNA: TGTGCCAGCATCATCGCCCCCCGTCCCACAGATACGCAGTATTTT. As protein: CASIIAPRPTDTQYF.

This clonotype was observed a few times. The gene calls are TRBV7-2 and TRBJ2-7, with D hard to call. The germline V and J ends were trimmed by 5 bases and 3 bases, with 5 bases remaining between them. The V gene's germline CDR1 is SGHTA and CDR2 FQGNSA. This CDR3 has 11 amino acids. CDR3 sequence: CASSQFYEQYF. CDR3 sequence (DNA): TGTGCCAGCAGCCAATTCTACGAGCAGTACTTC.

This clonotype has more than one count but fewer than ten. This chain uses TRBV7-9 with TRBJ2-1; D gene uncertain. Germline CDR1 and CDR2: SEHNR and FQNEAQ (reference sequence). The CDR3 covers 13 residues. V was cut by 3 bases and J by 3 bases, with 6 bases left in between. The CDR3 sequence: CASSFPDYNEQFF. CDR3 bases: TGTGCCAGCAGCTTTCCTGACTACAATGAGCAGTTCTTC.

This clonotype was counted a few times. CDR3 DNA sequence: TGTGCCAGCAGCCATCCAGGGACAAGAGCAACTGAAGCTTTCTTT. This gives the protein CASSHPGTRATEAFF. The genes are TRBV4-2 and TRBJ1-1, with D tentatively TRBD1 (6 bases). The CDR3 runs 15 residues. Germline values: CDR1 LGHNA, CDR2 YNFKEQ. Deletions cut 3 bases from V and 5 bases from J, with 16 bases between.

This clonotype turned up a few times. The V and J genes are TRBV6-5 and TRBJ1-2; D might be TRBD1 (5 bases). Germline V gene lookup returns CDR1 MNHEY and CDR2 SVGAGI. Trimming cost V 5 bases and J 8 bases, with 15 bases left between them. This CDR3 contains 13 residues. The CDR3 sequence is CASSRSPGVGYTF. The CDR3 DNA is TGTGCCAGCAGTCGAAGCCCGGGGGTCGGCTACACCTTC.

This clonotype showed up just a few times. The rearrangement links TRBV11-2 to TRBJ2-7, with D perhaps matching TRBD1 (5 bases). The CDR3 spans 14 residues. V was clipped by 5 bases and J by 4 bases, with 15 bases between them. Germline CDR1 SGHAT, CDR2 FQNNGV. The CDR3 sequence: CASSPNRQRYEQYF. The CDR3 DNA follows: TGTGCCAGCAGCCCAAACCGACAGAGATACGAGCAGTACTTC.

The V gene is TRBV6-2 or TRBV6-3, the J gene TRBJ1-2, with D perhaps matching TRBD1 (6 bases). The CDR3 runs to 14 residues. V shed 6 bases and J shed 5 bases, with 16 bases lying between them. Germline CDR1 reads MNHEY; CDR2 reads SVGEGT. CDR3 in amino acids: CASRLTQGGYGYTF. The CDR3 DNA reads as TGTGCCAGCAGACTCACACAGGGTGGATATGGCTACACCTTC.

This clonotype has a handful of counts. This chain links TRBV7-2 with TRBJ2-3; 8 bases are shared with TRBD1. CDR3 length equals 16 residues. The germline CDR1 and CDR2 sequences are SGHTA and FQGNSA. Germline trimming cut 7 bases from V and 10 bases from J; bases unmatched to any gene: 19. This chain's CDR3 is CASNRGQGATVDAQYF. In DNA form, the CDR3 reads TGTGCCAGCAACAGAGGCCAGGGGGCTACAGTCGACGCGCAGTATTTT.

This clonotype has more than one count but fewer than ten. The rearrangement links TRBV20-1 to TRBJ2-7; perhaps TRBD1 as D (6 bases). The V and J ends lost 5 bases and 3 bases respectively, with 17 bases between them. Germline CDR1 is DFQATT and CDR2 is SNEGSKA (reference sequence). The CDR3 runs 14 residues. CDR3 in DNA: TGCAGTGCTCCCCTCGGGACAAATTTCTACGAGCAGTACTTC. This gives the protein CSAPLGTNFYEQYF.

The chain links TRBV6-7 to TRBJ2-7, with TRBD2 as a possible D gene (6 bases). TRBV6-7 is placed among ORFs of uncertain function. Trimming cost V 2 bases and J 3 bases, with 17 bases left between them. CDR3 length: 16 amino acids. This CDR3 reads CASSYRVREYRYEQYF. The CDR3 coding sequence is TGTGCCAGCAGTTACCGGGTACGGGAGTATCGCTACGAGCAGTACTTC.

This sequence joins TRBV6-6 and TRBJ2-7; D is tentatively TRBD1 or TRBD2 (5 bases each). This CDR3 spans 13 amino acids. CDR1 MNHNY and CDR2 SVGAGI come from the germline V gene (reference sequence). Trimming took off 10 bases at V and 2 bases at J, with 15 bases between the two ends. CDR3 protein: CATQVMGPYEQYF. In nucleotides, the CDR3 is TGTGCCACCCAGGTGATGGGACCCTACGAGCAGTACTTC.